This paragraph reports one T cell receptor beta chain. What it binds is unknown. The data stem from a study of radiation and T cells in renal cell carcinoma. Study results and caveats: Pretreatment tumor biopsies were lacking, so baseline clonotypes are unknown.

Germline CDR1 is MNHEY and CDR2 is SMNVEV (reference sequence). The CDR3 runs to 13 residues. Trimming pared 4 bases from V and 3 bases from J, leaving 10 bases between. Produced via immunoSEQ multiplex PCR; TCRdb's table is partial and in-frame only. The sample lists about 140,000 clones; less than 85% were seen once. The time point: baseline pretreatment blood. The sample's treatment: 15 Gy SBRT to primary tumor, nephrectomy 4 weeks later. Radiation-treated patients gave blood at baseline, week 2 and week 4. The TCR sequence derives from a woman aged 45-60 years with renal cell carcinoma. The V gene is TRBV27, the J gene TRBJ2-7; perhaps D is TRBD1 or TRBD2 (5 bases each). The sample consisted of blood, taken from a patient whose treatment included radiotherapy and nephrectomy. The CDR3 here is CASSSGLIYEQYF. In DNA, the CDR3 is TGTGCCAGCAGTTCGGGGCTGATCTACGAGCAGTACTTC.